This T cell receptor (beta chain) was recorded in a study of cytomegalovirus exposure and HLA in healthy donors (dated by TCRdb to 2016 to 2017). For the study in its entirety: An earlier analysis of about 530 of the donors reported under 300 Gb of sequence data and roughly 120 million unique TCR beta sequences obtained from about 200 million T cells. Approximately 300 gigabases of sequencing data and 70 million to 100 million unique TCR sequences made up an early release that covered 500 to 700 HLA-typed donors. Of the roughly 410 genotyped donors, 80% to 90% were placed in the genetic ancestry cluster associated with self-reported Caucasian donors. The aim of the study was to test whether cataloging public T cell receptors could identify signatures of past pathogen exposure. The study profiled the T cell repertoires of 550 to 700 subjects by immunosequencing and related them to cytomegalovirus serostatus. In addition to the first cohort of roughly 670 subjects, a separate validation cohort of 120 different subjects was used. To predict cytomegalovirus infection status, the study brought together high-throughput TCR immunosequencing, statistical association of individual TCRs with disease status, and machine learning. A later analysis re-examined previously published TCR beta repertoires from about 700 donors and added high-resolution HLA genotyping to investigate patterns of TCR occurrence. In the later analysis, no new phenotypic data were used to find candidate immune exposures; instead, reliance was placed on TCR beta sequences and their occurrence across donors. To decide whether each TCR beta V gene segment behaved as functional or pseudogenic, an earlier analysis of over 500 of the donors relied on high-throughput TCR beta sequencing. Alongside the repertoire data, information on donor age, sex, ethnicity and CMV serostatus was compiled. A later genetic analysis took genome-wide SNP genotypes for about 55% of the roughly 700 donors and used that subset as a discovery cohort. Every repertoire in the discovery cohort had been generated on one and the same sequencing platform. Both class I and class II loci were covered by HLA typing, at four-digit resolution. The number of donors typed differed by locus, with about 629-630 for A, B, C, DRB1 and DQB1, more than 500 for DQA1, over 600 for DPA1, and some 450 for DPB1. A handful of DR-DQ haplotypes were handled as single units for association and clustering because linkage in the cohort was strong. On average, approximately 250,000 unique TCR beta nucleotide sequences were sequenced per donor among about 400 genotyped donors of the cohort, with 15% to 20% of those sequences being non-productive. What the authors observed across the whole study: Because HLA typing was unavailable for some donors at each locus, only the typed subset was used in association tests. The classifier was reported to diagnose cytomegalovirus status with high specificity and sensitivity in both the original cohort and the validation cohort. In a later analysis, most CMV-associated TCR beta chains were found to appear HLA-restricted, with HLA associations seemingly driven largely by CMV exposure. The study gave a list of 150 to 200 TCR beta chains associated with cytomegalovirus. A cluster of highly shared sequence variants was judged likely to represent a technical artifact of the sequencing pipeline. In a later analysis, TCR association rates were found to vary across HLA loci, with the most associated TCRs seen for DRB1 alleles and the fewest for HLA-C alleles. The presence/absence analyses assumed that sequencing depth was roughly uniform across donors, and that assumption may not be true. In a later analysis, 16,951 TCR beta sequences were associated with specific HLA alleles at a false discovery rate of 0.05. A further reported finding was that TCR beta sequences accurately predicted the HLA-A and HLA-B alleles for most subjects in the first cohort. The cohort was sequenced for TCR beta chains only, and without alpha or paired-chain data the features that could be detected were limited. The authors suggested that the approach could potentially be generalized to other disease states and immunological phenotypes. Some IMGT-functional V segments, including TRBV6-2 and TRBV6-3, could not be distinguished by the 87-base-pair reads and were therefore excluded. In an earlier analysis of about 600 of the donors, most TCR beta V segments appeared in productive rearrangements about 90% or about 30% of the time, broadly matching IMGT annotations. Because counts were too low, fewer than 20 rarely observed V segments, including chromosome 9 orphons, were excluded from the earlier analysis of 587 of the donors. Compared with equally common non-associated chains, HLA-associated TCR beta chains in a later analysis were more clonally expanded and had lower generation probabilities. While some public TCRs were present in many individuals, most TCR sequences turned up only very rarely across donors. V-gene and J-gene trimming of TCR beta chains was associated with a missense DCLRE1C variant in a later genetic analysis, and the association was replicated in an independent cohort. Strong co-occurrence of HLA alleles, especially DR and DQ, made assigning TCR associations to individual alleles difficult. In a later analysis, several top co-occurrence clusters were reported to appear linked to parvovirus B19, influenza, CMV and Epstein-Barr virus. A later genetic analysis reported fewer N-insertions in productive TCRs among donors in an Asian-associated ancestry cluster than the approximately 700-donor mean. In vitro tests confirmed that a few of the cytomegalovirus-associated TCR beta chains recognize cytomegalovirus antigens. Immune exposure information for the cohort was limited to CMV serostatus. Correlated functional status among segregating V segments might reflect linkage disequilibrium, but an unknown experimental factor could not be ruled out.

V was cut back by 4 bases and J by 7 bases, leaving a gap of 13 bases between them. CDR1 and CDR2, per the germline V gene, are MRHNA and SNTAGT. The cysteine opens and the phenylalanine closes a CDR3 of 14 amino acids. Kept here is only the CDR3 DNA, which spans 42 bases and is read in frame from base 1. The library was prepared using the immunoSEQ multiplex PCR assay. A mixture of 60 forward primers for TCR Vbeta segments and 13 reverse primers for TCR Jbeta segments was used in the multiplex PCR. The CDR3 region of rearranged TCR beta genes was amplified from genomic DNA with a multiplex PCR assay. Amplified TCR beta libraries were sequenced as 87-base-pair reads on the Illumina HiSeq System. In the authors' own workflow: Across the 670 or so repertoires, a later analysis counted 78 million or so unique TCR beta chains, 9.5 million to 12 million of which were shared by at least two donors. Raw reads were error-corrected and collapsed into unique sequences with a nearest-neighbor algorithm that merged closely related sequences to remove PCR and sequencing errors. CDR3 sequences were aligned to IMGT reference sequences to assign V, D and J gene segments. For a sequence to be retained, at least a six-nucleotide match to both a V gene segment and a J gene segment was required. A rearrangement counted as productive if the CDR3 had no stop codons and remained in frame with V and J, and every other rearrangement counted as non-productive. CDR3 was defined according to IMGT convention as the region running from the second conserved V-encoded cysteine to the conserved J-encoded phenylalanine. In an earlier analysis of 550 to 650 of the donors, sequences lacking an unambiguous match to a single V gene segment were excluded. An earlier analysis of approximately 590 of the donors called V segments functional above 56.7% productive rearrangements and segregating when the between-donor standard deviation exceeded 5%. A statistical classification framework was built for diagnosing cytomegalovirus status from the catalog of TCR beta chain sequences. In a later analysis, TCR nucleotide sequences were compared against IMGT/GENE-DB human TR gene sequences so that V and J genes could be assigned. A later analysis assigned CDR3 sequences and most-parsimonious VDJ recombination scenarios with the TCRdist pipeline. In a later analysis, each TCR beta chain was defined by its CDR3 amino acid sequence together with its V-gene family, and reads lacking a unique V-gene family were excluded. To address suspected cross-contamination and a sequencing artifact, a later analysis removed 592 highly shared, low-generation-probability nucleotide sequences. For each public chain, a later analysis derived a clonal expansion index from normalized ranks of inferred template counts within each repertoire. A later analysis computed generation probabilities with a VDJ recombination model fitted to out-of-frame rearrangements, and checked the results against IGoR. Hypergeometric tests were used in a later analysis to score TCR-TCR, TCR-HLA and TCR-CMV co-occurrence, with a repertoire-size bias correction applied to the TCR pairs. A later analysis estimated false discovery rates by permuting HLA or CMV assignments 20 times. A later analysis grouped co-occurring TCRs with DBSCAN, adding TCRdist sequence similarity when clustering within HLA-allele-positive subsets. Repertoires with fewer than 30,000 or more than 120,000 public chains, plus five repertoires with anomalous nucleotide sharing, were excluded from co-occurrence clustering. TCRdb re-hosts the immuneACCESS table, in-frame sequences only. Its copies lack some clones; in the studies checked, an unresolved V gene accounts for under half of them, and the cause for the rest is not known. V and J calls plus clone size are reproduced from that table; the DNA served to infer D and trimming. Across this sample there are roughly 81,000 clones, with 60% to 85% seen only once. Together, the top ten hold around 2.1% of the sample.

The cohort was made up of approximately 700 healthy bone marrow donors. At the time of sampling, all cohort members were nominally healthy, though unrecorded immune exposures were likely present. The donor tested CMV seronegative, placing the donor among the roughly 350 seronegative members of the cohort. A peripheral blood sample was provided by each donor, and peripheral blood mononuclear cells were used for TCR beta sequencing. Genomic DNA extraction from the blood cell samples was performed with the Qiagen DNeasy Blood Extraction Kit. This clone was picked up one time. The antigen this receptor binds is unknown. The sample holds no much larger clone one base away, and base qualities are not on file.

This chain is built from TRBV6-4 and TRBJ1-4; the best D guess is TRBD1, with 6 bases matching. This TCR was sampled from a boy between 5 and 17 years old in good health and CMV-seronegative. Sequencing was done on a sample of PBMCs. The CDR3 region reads CASSVRQDSEKLFF. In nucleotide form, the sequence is TGTGCCAGCAGTGTTCGACAGGACAGTGAAAAACTGTTTTTT.